This TCR beta chain appears in the sequencing data of a study of human T cells and chemical hapten exposure. Time point indicated: patch test 3, about 24 weeks after DPC sensitization. Treatment indicated: therapeutic diphenylcyclopropenone sensitization with weekly scalp DPC. From the RACE reads, TCRdb called clonotypes with MiXCR, one entry per CDR3 protein. Among about 190,000 distinct CDR3 sequences, under 30% were seen once, and the ten largest hold 2.5%. This clonotype was detected only a few times. V shed 5 bases and J shed 8 bases, with 6 bases lying between them. Per germline, CDR1 SEHNR and CDR2 FQNEAQ (reference sequence). This CDR3 is 11 amino acids long.

The chain uses TRBV7-9 and TRBJ1-4; D is uncertain. The sample consisted of whole blood, taken in connection with sensitization to the hapten diphenylcyclopropenone (DPC). This receptor was identified in a middle-aged woman with alopecia areata. Some clones in this sample may be carry-over from other donors' samples. DNA of the CDR3: TGTGCCAGCAGCCGGCGGGAAAAACTGTTTTTT. It yields the protein CASSRREKLFF.